Given below is one T cell receptor beta chain in context. The data belong to a study of shared clonotypes between healthy human individuals. Profiling relied on immunoSEQ multiplex PCR, and the TCRdb table lists in-frame clones only, not all of them. The table includes 2.3 million or so clones, approximately 93% detected once. This CDR3 contains 14 residues. CDR1 is SGHRS and CDR2 is YFSETQ in the germline V gene. The V end was cut by 6 bases, the J end by 0 bases, with 13 bases between. The sample was naive CD4+ T cells from PBMCs. Subset of the sample: CD45RA+ positively selected. The V and J genes are TRBV5-1 and TRBJ2-7, with TRBD1 as a possible D gene (5 bases). The clonotype originates from a man aged 18 to 29 in good health. Some clones in this sample may be carry-over from other donors' samples. In DNA, the CDR3 is TGCGCCAGCATGGGGCGGACGAGCTCCTACGAGCAGTACTTC. Translated: CASMGRTSSYEQYF.